Below, 10 T cell receptor beta chains from the same sample are listed, as sequenced in a study of OX40 agonist ivuxolimab in advanced cancers. TCRdb's copy holds only in-frame clones and misses some; the assay was immunoSEQ multiplex PCR. The sample consists of roughly 6,000 clones, roughly 77% of them appearing once. Sequencing used CD4+ or CD8+ T cells sorted from blood, obtained in a trial of the OX40 agonist ivuxolimab. The receptor source for this set is an adult with an advanced solid tumor such as melanoma, head and neck, liver or kidney cancer.

The V call is TRBV6-1, the J call TRBJ1-5, with 10 bases identical to TRBD1. The CDR3 loop spans 13 amino acids. Germline V gene sequence: CDR1 MNHNS, CDR2 SASEGT. V shed 6 bases and J 9 bases; nucleotides not matched to a gene: 5. CDR3 residues: CASRLGQGWPQHF. For the CDR3, the DNA is TGTGCCAGCAGGTTGGGACAGGGGTGGCCCCAGCATTTT.

The chain couples TRBV19 to TRBJ1-3, with D unclear. The V and J ends lost 5 bases and 0 bases respectively, with 8 bases between them. The CDR3 has 14 amino acids. Looked up from germline, CDR1 is LNHDA and CDR2 is SQIVND (reference sequence). CDR3 coding DNA: TGTGCCAGTAGTGGGATCCGCTCTGGAAACACCATATATTTT. This sequence encodes CASSGIRSGNTIYF.

The CDR3 nucleotides are TGTGCCAGCAGCCCGCGGACACCCGTCGCCTCCGGGGAGCTGTTTTTT. It yields the protein CASSPRTPVASGELFF. J is TRBJ2-2 and V is TRBV7-9; a weak D match, TRBD1 (5 bases). Trimming shortened V by 5 bases and J by 6 bases, and 19 bases separated the two germline ends. Germline V gene sequence: CDR1 SEHNR, CDR2 FQNEAQ (reference sequence). This CDR3 comprises 16 residues.

The gene calls are TRBV6-1 and TRBJ1-5; D uncertain. V was clipped by 3 bases and J by 0 bases, with 12 bases between them. CDR3 length equals 16 residues. The germline gives CDR1 MNHNS, CDR2 SASEGT. The CDR3 region has the DNA TGTGCCAGCAGTGAGTCGACATATTATAGCAATCAGCCCCAGCATTTT. Residues: CASSESTYYSNQPQHF.

The genes are TRBV5-1 and TRBJ1-1; 7 bases are a match to TRBD1. The J segment lost 1 base and the V segment lost 0 bases, leaving 6 bases of the junction unmatched. This CDR3 contains 16 residues. Germline V CDR1 and CDR2: SGHRS, YFSETQ. CDR3 in amino acids: CASSLVGQTKNTEAFF. In nucleotides, the CDR3 is TGCGCCAGCAGCTTGGTGGGACAGACTAAGAACACTGAAGCTTTCTTT.

V usage is TRBV5-1 and J usage is TRBJ1-2, with 8 bases that match TRBD1. This CDR3 contains 15 residues. CDR1 is SGHRS and CDR2 is YFSETQ in the germline V gene. After removal of 0 bases from V and 4 bases from J, the junction contained 5 bases not matched to a gene. Here the CDR3 DNA reads TGCGCCAGCAGCTTGGAGGCAGGGGGCGGCTATGGCTACACCTTC. Encoded protein: CASSLEAGGGYGYTF.

The genes are TRBV7-9 and TRBJ1-1, with 9 bases identical to TRBD1. The germline CDR1 and CDR2 sequences are SEHNR and FQNEAQ (reference sequence). The CDR3 runs to 15 residues. After removal of 5 bases from V and 6 bases from J, the junction contained 10 bases not matched to a gene. The CDR3 DNA reads as TGTGCCAGCAGCCATCTGGGAACAGGGGGCCCTGAAGCTTTCTTT. Its translation is CASSHLGTGGPEAFF.

This rearrangement joins TRBV6-5 to TRBJ2-7; 10 bases agree with TRBD1. V trimming: 5 bases; J trimming: 2 bases; junction bases outside the gene matches: 6. CDR3 length: 15 amino acids. Germline CDR1 and CDR2: MNHEY and SVGAGI. This chain's CDR3 is CASSPSGQGAYEQYF. DNA of the CDR3: TGTGCCAGCAGTCCCTCCGGACAGGGGGCCTACGAGCAGTACTTC.

This rearrangement joins TRBV4-1 to TRBJ1-1; unclear D gene. This CDR3 has 13 residues. Deletions cut 5 bases from V and 8 bases from J, with 15 bases between. Germline lookup yields CDR1 MGHRA and CDR2 YSYEKL. CDR3 DNA sequence: TGCGCCAGCAGCTTCCGGCCCGGCGGGGAAGCTTTCTTT. Protein product: CASSFRPGGEAFF.

The chain is built from TRBV6-1 and TRBJ2-7; a weak D match, TRBD1 (6 bases). The CDR3 extends over 14 amino acids. Germline values: CDR1 MNHNS, CDR2 SASEGT. The V end lost 6 bases, the J end lost 3 bases, and 15 bases lay between the germline ends. The CDR3 spells CASSLRGHFYEQYF. The CDR3 coding sequence is TGTGCCAGCAGCCTAAGGGGACACTTCTACGAGCAGTACTTC.